This TCR beta chain was recorded in a study of tumor-infiltrating lymphocytes in primary liver carcinoma. Study at large: Per sample, productive TCRbeta reads numbered roughly 3.65 to 7.13 million, similar across tissue types.

This clonotype has ten or more counts. Its specificity is unknown. Broader study findings: The study found tumor-adjacent and tumor-blood pairs overlapped less than tumor region pairs.

This CDR3 has 16 amino acids. V lost 4 bases and J lost 0, with 13 bases in between. CDR1 and CDR2 (germline): SGHAT, FQNNGV. The blood RNA (from unsorted whole blood) was obtained, and germline DNA was also extracted. Using a constant-region primer together with ProtoScript II reverse transcriptase, TCR beta cDNA was made from about 500 ng of total RNA. ARM-PCR was slightly modified, and three nested multiplex PCR rounds with it gave rise to the TCR beta libraries. TRBV1-TRBV30 forward primers and a C-beta reverse primer were used in the first two PCR rounds, which each ran for approximately 10 cycles. TCRdb analysed the multiplex PCR reads with MiXCR anew, one entry per CDR3 protein. The data contain fewer than 350,000 distinct CDR3 sequences, about 61% of them singletons.

The clonotype originates from a man aged 40-49 years with primary liver carcinoma and hepatitis B virus infection. Sequences were obtained from peripheral blood. The chain carries TRBV11-2 and TRBJ2-4, with D tentatively TRBD2 (6 bases). CDR3 in amino acids: CASSSASVLAKNIQYF. The CDR3 nucleotides read TGTGCCAGCAGCTCTGCTAGCGTCTTAGCCAAAAACATTCAGTACTTC.